What follows are 32 T cell receptor beta chains derived from one specimen sequenced in a study of blood T cell repertoires in COVID-19. The method was immunoSEQ multiplex PCR; TCRdb's version includes in-frame clones alone and lacks a portion of them. The sample holds about 210,000 clones; just under 85% are singletons and the top ten take about 7.3%. Sequencing used peripheral blood. These receptors were taken from a woman between 45 and 65 years old with active or convalescent COVID-19.

CDR3 protein: CASSMGTPSGTDTQYF. CDR3 coding DNA: TGTGCCAGCTCTATGGGGACACCTTCGGGGACAGATACGCAGTATTTT. The rearrangement joins TRBV18 to TRBJ2-3, with D possibly TRBD1 on 6 matching bases. The germline gives CDR1 KGHSH, CDR2 LQKENI. CDR3 length equals 16 residues. V shed 6 bases and J shed 3 bases, with 19 bases lying between them.

The rearrangement joins TRBV9 to TRBJ1-6, with TRBD1 as a possible D gene (5 bases). V dropped 0 bases and J dropped 8 bases, with 18 bases sitting between them. Germline CDR1 and CDR2: SGDLS and YYNGEE. This CDR3 has 17 amino acids. The CDR3 loop is CASSVAPTPGGDSPLHF. The DNA for the CDR3 is TGTGCCAGCAGCGTAGCTCCGACACCCGGAGGGGATTCACCCCTCCACTTT.

V usage is TRBV27 and J usage is TRBJ1-2; 9 nucleotides line up with TRBD1. Germline V gene lookup returns CDR1 MNHEY and CDR2 SMNVEV (reference sequence). With 5 bases clipped from V and 7 bases from J, the junction kept 5 bases outside the gene matches. The CDR3 runs to 13 residues. The CDR3 spells CASSQTGGGGYTF. DNA for the CDR3: TGTGCCAGCAGTCAGACAGGGGGGGGTGGCTACACCTTC.

CDR3 in DNA: TGTGCCAGCAGCATCGGGACAGGGGGCGCGGGCAATGAGCAGTTCTTC. Encoded protein: CASSIGTGGAGNEQFF. The gene calls are TRBV7-8 and TRBJ2-1; 12 bases are shared with TRBD1. This CDR3 has 16 amino acids. Germline-derived CDR1 and CDR2 are SGHVS and FQNEAQ. V shed 5 bases and J 6 bases; nucleotides not matched to a gene: 8.

This chain uses TRBV7-8 with TRBJ1-1; D call uncertain. The V end lost 5 bases, the J end lost 1 base, and 8 bases lay between the germline ends. Germline CDR1 is SGHVS and CDR2 is FQNEAQ. CDR3 length equals 13 residues. CDR3 region: CASSLRQNTEAFF. CDR3 nucleotide sequence: TGTGCCAGCAGCCTCAGACAGAACACTGAAGCTTTCTTT.

The V and J genes are TRBV6-5 and TRBJ1-1; D ambiguous. The V gene lost 8 bases and the J gene lost 4 bases, with 11 bases spanning the gap. The CDR3 is 12 amino acids. CDR1 is MNHEY and CDR2 is SVGAGI in the germline V gene. The CDR3 region has the DNA TGTGCCAGCCGGGTTATCGGCACTGAAGCTTTCTTT. Translation gives CASRVIGTEAFF.

The chain uses TRBV5-1 and TRBJ1-5; D is possibly TRBD1 (6 bases). This CDR3 region has 14 residues. Germline values: CDR1 SGHRS, CDR2 YFSETQ. The V end lost 4 bases, the J end lost 1 base, and 9 bases lay between the germline ends. CDR3: CASSNGQSNQPQHF. The CDR3 DNA follows: TGCGCCAGCAGCAACGGACAGAGCAATCAGCCCCAGCATTTT.

This chain joins TRBV5-1 and TRBJ1-3; TRBD1 agrees at 8 bases. CDR1 is SGHRS, CDR2 YFSETQ, per germline. The CDR3 is 15 residues long. The trim removed 4 bases at V and 4 bases at J, leaving 7 bases unmatched. The CDR3 DNA follows: TGCGCCAGCAGCCGAAGGACAGGGCTGGGAAACACCATATATTTT. Its protein is CASSRRTGLGNTIYF.

This clone was counted once. The CDR3 DNA is TGTGCCAGCAGAAGGGGCGGGGGTAGCGAGCAGTACTTC. It encodes CASRRGGGSEQYF. The genes are TRBV6-5 and TRBJ2-7, with TRBD2 matching 7 bases. This CDR3 comprises 13 residues. Germline V gene data show CDR1 as MNHEY and CDR2 as SVGAGI. The V segment lost 6 bases and the J segment 6 bases; nucleotides outside the gene matches: 8.

The chain is built from TRBV27 and TRBJ2-2; TRBD1 aligns across 7 bases. This CDR3 spans 16 amino acids. CDR1 is MNHEY and CDR2 is SMNVEV in the germline V gene (reference sequence). J was trimmed by 1 base and V by 2 bases; bases with no gene match: 4. The CDR3 sequence is CASSLPRTGNTGELFF. The CDR3 bases are TGTGCCAGCAGTTTACCCCGGACAGGGAACACCGGGGAGCTGTTTTTT.

The gene calls are TRBV28 and TRBJ2-3; 9 bases match TRBD1. The CDR3 is 14 residues long. Germline-derived CDR1 and CDR2 are MDHEN and SYDVKM. Losses at the gene ends were 3 bases for V and 5 bases for J; bases not matched to a gene: 3. The CDR3 is CASSLGTGRDTQYF. CDR3 sequence (DNA): TGTGCCAGCAGTTTGGGGACAGGGAGAGATACGCAGTATTTT.

Only one count was recorded for this clone. J is TRBJ2-7 and V is TRBV1; the D call of TRBD1 is as the table states it, not checked on the DNA. TRBV1 is classified as a pseudogene. CDR3 length: 16 amino acids. The CDR3 sequence: CTSSGRRTGENYEQYV. In DNA, the CDR3 is TGCACCAGCAGCGGGCGCAGGACAGGCGAGAACTACGAGCAGTACGTC.

This chain uses TRBV12-3 or TRBV12-4 with TRBJ1-1, with D uncertain. V lost 11 bases and J lost 6, with 19 bases in between. The CDR3 is made up of 13 amino acids. The CDR3 sequence: CAGQAREGAEAFF. The CDR3 nucleotides read TGTGCCGGCCAGGCCCGCGAAGGCGCTGAAGCTTTCTTT.

The V and J genes are TRBV7-3 and TRBJ1-1, with TRBD1 matching 8 bases. CDR1 and CDR2 from the germline V gene are SGHTA and FQGTGA. This CDR3 comprises 14 residues. V shed 3 bases and J 4 bases; nucleotides not matched to a gene: 4. DNA of the CDR3: TGTGCCAGCAGCTTCACAGGGGGTGTCACTGAAGCTTTCTTT. This encodes CASSFTGGVTEAFF. Full variable domain (remainder filled in from reference TRBV7-3 and TRBJ1-1): GAGVSQTPSNKVTEKGKYVELRCDPISGHTALYWYRQSLGQGPEFLIYFQGTGAADDSGLPNDRFFAVRPEGSVSTLKIQRTERGDSAVYLCASSFTGGVTEAFFGQGTRLTVV.

CDR3 coding DNA: TGTGCCAGCTCACCACGACCTAGCGGGGACACAGATACGCAGTATTTT. Translated, it gives CASSPRPSGDTDTQYF. V gene TRBV18 combines with J gene TRBJ2-3; 9 bases fit TRBD2. The CDR3 extends over 16 amino acids. V lost 1 base to trimming and J lost 2 bases; unmatched junction nucleotides: 4. Looked up from germline, CDR1 is KGHSH and CDR2 is LQKENI.

This clone was observed a single time. This sequence joins TRBV19 and TRBJ2-3; D possibly corresponds to TRBD2 (6 bases). The V and J ends lost 3 bases and 0 bases respectively, with 13 bases between them. Per germline, CDR1 LNHDA and CDR2 SQIVND (reference sequence). CDR3 length: 16 amino acids. CDR3 protein: CASSIWLAISTDTQYF. The CDR3 DNA sequence: TGTGCCAGTAGTATCTGGCTAGCGATAAGCACAGATACGCAGTATTTT.

The CDR3 sequence: CASSEQGVGYGYTF. CDR3 bases: TGTGCCAGCAGTGAACAGGGGGTCGGTTATGGCTACACCTTC. The chain couples TRBV2 to TRBJ1-2; 7 positions agree with TRBD1. The V segment lost 2 bases and the J segment 5 bases; nucleotides outside the gene matches: 5. The CDR3 consists of 14 residues. Per germline, CDR1 SNHLY and CDR2 FYNNEI.

On this clone: No DNA is shown, since the ends of the CDR3 on it are uncertain; the CDR3 is the one TCRdb lists. The genes are TRBV6-5 and TRBJ2-2; the table's D gene call, TRBD1, was not cross checked with the DNA. Germline V gene data show CDR1 as MNHEY and CDR2 as SVGAGI. A total of 15 residues make up the CDR3, ends included. The CDR3 loop reads CASSLRARDTGELFF.

This clone has a single count. The chain couples TRBV11-3 to TRBJ2-1, with 7 bases matching TRBD1. V shed 1 base, J shed 5 bases, and the junction held 5 bases outside the gene matches. The CDR3 spans 15 residues. Germline CDR1 reads SGHNT; CDR2 reads YENEEA. The CDR3 reads CASSLGTGVNNEQFF. As DNA, the CDR3 is TGTGCCAGCAGCTTAGGCACAGGGGTAAACAATGAGCAGTTCTTC.

The rearrangement links TRBV7-7 to TRBJ1-1; TRBD1 agrees at 7 bases. The J segment lost 2 bases and the V segment lost 5 bases, leaving 2 bases of the junction unmatched. This CDR3 comprises 13 residues. The germline gives CDR1 SSHAT, CDR2 FNYEAQ (reference sequence). The CDR3 protein is CASSRDSNTEAFF. Written as DNA, the CDR3 is TGTGCCAGCAGCCGGGACAGCAACACTGAAGCTTTCTTT.

This rearrangement joins TRBV7-3 to TRBJ1-1; tentatively, D is TRBD1 (5 bases). V lost 0 bases and J 11 bases, leaving 16 bases between the germline ends. The CDR3 has 14 amino acids. In germline, CDR1 is SGHTA, CDR2 FQGTGA. CDR3 nucleotide sequence: TGTGCCAGCAGCTTAACGTCCAGGGTCGGTGAGGCTTTCTTT. It is translated as CASSLTSRVGEAFF.

The chain combines TRBV2 with TRBJ2-1, with 8 bases fitting TRBD2. With V trimmed by 5 bases and J by 0 bases, 12 bases remained unmatched. The CDR3 covers 18 residues. Germline V gene lookup returns CDR1 SNHLY and CDR2 FYNNEI. The CDR3 here is CASSSGAGAIPSYNEQFF. The DNA for the CDR3 is TGTGCCAGCAGTTCGGGAGCGGGAGCGATTCCCTCCTACAATGAGCAGTTCTTC.

CDR3 bases: TGTGCCACCAGTCGGCCCGGGTCAGATACGCAGTATTTT. It codes for CATSRPGSDTQYF. The V call is TRBV24-1, the J call TRBJ2-3; D is unresolved. Looked up from germline, CDR1 is KGHDR and CDR2 is SFDVKD. CDR3 size: 13 residues. V lost 6 bases to trimming and J lost 4 bases, with 10 bases between them.

This chain uses TRBV28 with TRBJ1-6, with TRBD1 identical over 9 bases. V gave up 5 bases and J gave up 1 base; unmatched junction bases: 6. From germline, CDR1 is MDHEN and CDR2 SYDVKM. The CDR3 spans 17 residues. CDR3 sequence reads: CASSPQGAESYNSPLHF. In DNA, the CDR3 is TGTGCCAGCAGTCCACAGGGGGCGGAATCCTATAATTCACCCCTCCACTTT.

DNA for the CDR3: TGTGCCATCAGTGGACAAAATGACTATGGCTACACCTTC. This sequence encodes CAISGQNDYGYTF. This rearrangement joins TRBV10-3 to TRBJ1-2; D is unclear. V dropped 4 bases and J dropped 3 bases, with 9 bases sitting between them. Germline V gene lookup returns CDR1 ENHRY and CDR2 SYGVKD. The CDR3 extends over 13 amino acids.

The chain is built from TRBV10-3 and TRBJ2-2; 7 nucleotides match TRBD2. V gave up 2 bases and J gave up 0 bases; unmatched junction bases: 0. The CDR3 runs to 15 residues. Germline CDR1 ENHRY, CDR2 SYGVKD. The CDR3 here is CAISETSANTGELFF. The CDR3 nucleotides are TGTGCCATCAGTGAGACTAGCGCGAACACCGGGGAGCTGTTTTTT.

The chain combines TRBV29-1 with TRBJ2-7; 7 bases line up with TRBD2. CDR3 length: 14 amino acids. The V and J ends lost 6 bases and 1 base, in that order; junction bases with no gene match: 9. Germline CDR1 is SQVTM and CDR2 is ANQGSEA. DNA for the CDR3: TGCAGCGTGGGGAGGGCTAGCGCTTCCTACGAGCAGTACTTC. Protein product: CSVGRASASYEQYF.

The chain's CDR3 is CASSQGITDTQYF. The DNA of the CDR3 is TGCGCCAGCAGCCAAGGTATCACAGATACGCAGTATTTT. This chain joins TRBV4-1 and TRBJ2-3, with D hard to call. The germline V and J ends were trimmed by 1 base and 2 bases, with 4 bases remaining between them. The germline V gene has CDR1 MGHRA and CDR2 YSYEKL. The CDR3 has 13 amino acids.

Concerning this clone: Distinct nucleotide sequences in the sample also encode this CDR3. The V call is TRBV5-1, the J call TRBJ2-5; tentatively, D is TRBD2 (6 bases). This CDR3 is 12 amino acids long. Trimming left V 2 bases short and J 5 bases short, with 7 bases between. CDR1 and CDR2 from the germline V gene are SGHRS and YFSETQ. This chain's CDR3 is CASSFGGETQYF. Here the CDR3 DNA reads TGCGCCAGCAGCTTTGGGGGGGAGACCCAGTACTTC.

The rearrangement joins TRBV28 to TRBJ2-5; 8 nucleotides align to TRBD2. The CDR3 has 14 residues. Germline CDR1 reads MDHEN; CDR2 reads SYDVKM. V was clipped by 2 bases and J by 3 bases; unmatched bases: 2. Here the CDR3 DNA reads TGTGCCAGCAGTTTAACTAGCGGTAAAGAGACCCAGTACTTC. Translation gives CASSLTSGKETQYF.

The chain recombines TRBV5-5 with TRBJ2-4, with 14 bases that match TRBD2. Germline values: CDR1 SGHKS, CDR2 YYEKEE (reference sequence). This CDR3 spans 16 amino acids. V lost 4 bases and J lost 7; bases outside the gene matches: 7. The CDR3 DNA is TGTGCCAGCAGCGGAGGGACTAGCGGGGGTCGTAACATTCAGTACTTC. This sequence encodes CASSGGTSGGRNIQYF. The variable domain in full, completed from reference TRBV5-5 and TRBJ2-4, reads DAGVTQSPTHLIKTRGQQVTLRCSPISGHKSVSWYQQVLGQGPQFIFQYYEKEERGRGNFPDRFSARQFPNYSSELNVNALLLGDSALYLCASSGGTSGGRNIQYFGAGTRLSVL.

The chain employs TRBV5-5 and TRBJ2-7; TRBD1 matches at 7 bases. CDR3 length equals 16 residues. Germline assignment: CDR1 SGHKS and CDR2 YYEKEE (reference sequence). The V segment lost 7 bases and the J segment 0 bases; nucleotides outside the gene matches: 13. The CDR3 sequence is CASRGGGPFSSYEQYF. CDR3 DNA sequence: TGTGCCAGCCGAGGGGGCGGGCCTTTTTCCTCCTACGAGCAGTACTTC.